Listed here is a single T cell receptor (beta chain). There are many counts of this clonotype. Which antigen it targets is not known. One base away there is no much larger clone; base qualities are not given. Graves' hyperthyroidism was defined as stable when no progression to ophthalmopathy occurred over 18 months of follow-up. Hyperthyroidism patients were newly diagnosed, had a disease duration of under 2 months, and were aged 18 to 65 years. Exclusion was applied to patients with uncontrolled infections, other autoimmune diseases, pregnancy or lactation. Diagnoses relied on clinical symptoms, serum thyroxine and TRAb, thyroid ultrasound and orbital computed tomography. PBMCs were separated from 10 ml of fresh peripheral blood using Ficoll-Paque density gradient centrifugation. Total RNA was extracted with Trizol reagent, and quality was checked on an Agilent 2100 Bioanalyzer. The entry originates in a study of T cells in Graves' hyperthyroidism and ophthalmopathy (dated by TCRdb to about 2019). In the study overall: Peripheral blood samples were taken at the time of initial diagnosis, prior to any treatment. The approximately 98 discovery patients were randomly divided into training and test sets at a 7:3 ratio. TCR V-J signatures able to tell the groups apart were searched for in a discovery cohort of about a hundred patients, of whom over 40 had Graves' ophthalmopathy and about 60 had stable Graves' hyperthyroidism. The paper describes TCR Vbeta CDR3 sequencing of 140 or so peripheral blood samples, made up of 43 ophthalmopathy patients, around 73 hyperthyroidism patients and 17 progressor patients. In roughly six Graves' hyperthyroidism patients, the study also compared T-cell repertoires from thyroid tissue with T-cell repertoires from blood. Prospective prediction of ophthalmopathy was tested in an independent validation cohort consisting of 18 to 20 hyperthyroidism patients and approximately 16 patients who later progressed to ophthalmopathy. After sampling, hyperthyroidism patients received methimazole starting at 30 mg daily, and ophthalmopathy patients received high-dose intravenous methylprednisolone. The study at large found these results: Sample size was not statistically predetermined, and investigators were not blinded to group allocation. In validation, the model predicted progression to ophthalmopathy a median of around six months before onset, with roughly 70% sensitivity and roughly 77% specificity. A 13 V-J signature model separated ophthalmopathy from stable hyperthyroidism, with approximately 87% sensitivity and approximately 81% specificity in cross-validation and 80%/75% in testing. Most expanded thyroid clonotypes (frequency above 0.001) were also detected in blood, suggesting blood repertoires may reflect thyroid immune responses.

V sheds 5 bases and J sheds 4 bases, leaving 16 bases between their ends. CDR1 and CDR2 are read off the germline V gene (reference sequence) as MNHEY and SMNVEV. Taken from cysteine to phenylalanine, the CDR3 has 15 residues. Only CDR3 DNA is held: 45 bases, read in frame from base 1. TCR beta CDR3 regions were amplified from RNA transcripts. A first-round RT-PCR of the TCR CDR3 used the HTBI primer set with the Qiagen OneStep RT-PCR kit. Libraries were constructed in a second round of multiplex PCR, after which size selection and purification were performed. Sequencing of the libraries was done on an Illumina HiSeq2000 using paired-end 100 bp reads. The authors' pipeline ran thus. Raw data were processed with SOAPnuke, discarding reads with adapters, uncalled bases, mean Phred below 15, or no exact constant-primer or identifier match. COPE v1.2.5 was used to merge high-quality paired reads, and clonotypes were defined as unique nucleotide sequences. Clonotypes were aligned to IMGT TRBV, TRBD and TRBJ reference segments using MiTCR v1.1. The analysis was restricted to V-J combinations with a frequency above 0.0001, which together covered about 99% of the repertoires. The TCS score was defined as the ratio of F50 (clonal expansion) to E x V (chaos), calculated using BLOSUM62-based TCRdist between CDR3 peptides within each V-J. Welch's t-statistics and random forest reduced 450 to 600 V-J features to roughly 13, which were used in a naive Bayes classifier (R e1071). The public reads were reanalyzed by TCRdb: fastp trimming at Q25, MiXCR alignment, in-frame beta chains only. Identical CDR3 proteins give one entry, which carries the most common genes and DNA. The V and J calls and clone size come from TCRdb's table, not from the authors' own analysis. The sample includes roughly 300,000 distinct CDR3 sequences, with about 20% observed a single time. Of the sample, roughly 49% falls within the top ten clones.

The sequencing sample was made of blood. The source is a woman aged 45-60 years with Graves' hyperthyroidism. The V and J genes are TRBV27 and TRBJ2-3; D gene: possibly TRBD2, on 7 matching bases. The nucleotide sequence reads as follows: TGTGCCAGCAGTGAGGGGGGGCAGCAATCAGATACGCAGTATTTT. Translated, this gives CASSEGGQQSDTQYF.